The TCR beta chain described here comes from a study of blood T cell repertoires in COVID-19. Participants came from some 23 US areas, aged roughly 18 to 89 years. V was clipped by 0 bases and J by 3 bases, with 9 bases between them. Germline-derived CDR1 and CDR2 are MNHEY and SVGAGI. The CDR3 extends over 14 amino acids. The authors' processing: For nucleated cells, counts were estimated from reference gene primer amplification. Measured with immunoSEQ multiplex PCR; TCRdb has only the in-frame clones, and not every one. D and trimming come from the DNA, and the V and J calls and clone size come from that table. The sample holds about 190,000 clones; roughly 86% are singletons and the top ten take 20% to 25%.

The receptor was isolated from a woman in her 40s in a cohort exposed to, infected with or recovered from COVID-19 (not recorded which). Sample: PBMCs or T cells enriched from blood (not recorded which). The V and J genes are TRBV6-5 and TRBJ2-7; possible D gene TRBD1, 5 bases. As DNA, the CDR3 is TGTGCCAGCAGTTACTCCCAGGGCGGCTACGAGCAGTACTTC. It codes for CASSYSQGGYEQYF.